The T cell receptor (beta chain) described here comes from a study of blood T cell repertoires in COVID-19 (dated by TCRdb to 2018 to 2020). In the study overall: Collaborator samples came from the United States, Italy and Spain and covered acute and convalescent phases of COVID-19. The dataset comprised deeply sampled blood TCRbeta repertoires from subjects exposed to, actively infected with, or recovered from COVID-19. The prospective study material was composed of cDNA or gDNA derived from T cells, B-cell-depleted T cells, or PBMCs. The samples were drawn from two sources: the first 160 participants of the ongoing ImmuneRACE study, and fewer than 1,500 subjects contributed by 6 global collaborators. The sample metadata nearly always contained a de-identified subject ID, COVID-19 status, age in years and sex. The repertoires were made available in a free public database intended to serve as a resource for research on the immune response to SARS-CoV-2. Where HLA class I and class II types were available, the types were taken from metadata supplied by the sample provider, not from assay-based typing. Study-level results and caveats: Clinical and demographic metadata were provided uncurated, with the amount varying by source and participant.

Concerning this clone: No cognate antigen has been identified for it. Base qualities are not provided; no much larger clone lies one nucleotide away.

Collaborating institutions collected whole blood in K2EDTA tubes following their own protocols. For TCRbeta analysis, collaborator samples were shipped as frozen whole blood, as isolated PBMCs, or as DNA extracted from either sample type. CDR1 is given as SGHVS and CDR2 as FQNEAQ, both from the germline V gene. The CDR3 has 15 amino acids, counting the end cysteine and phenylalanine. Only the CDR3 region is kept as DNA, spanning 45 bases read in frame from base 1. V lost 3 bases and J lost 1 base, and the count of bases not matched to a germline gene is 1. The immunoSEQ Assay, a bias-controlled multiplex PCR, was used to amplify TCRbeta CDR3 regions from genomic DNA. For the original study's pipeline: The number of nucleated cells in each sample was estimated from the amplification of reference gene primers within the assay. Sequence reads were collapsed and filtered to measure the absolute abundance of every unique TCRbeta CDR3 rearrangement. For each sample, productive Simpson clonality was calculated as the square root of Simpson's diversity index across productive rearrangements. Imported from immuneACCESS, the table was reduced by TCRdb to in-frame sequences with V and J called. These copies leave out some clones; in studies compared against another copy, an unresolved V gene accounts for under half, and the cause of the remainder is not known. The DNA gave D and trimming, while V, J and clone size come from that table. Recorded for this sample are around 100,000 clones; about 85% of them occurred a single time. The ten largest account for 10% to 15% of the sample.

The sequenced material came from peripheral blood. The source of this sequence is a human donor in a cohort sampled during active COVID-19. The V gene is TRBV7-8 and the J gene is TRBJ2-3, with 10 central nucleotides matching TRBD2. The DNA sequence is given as TGTGCCAGCAGCTTTGGACTAGCGGGCACAGATACGCAGTATTTT. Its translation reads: CASSFGLAGTDTQYF.